This entry concerns a single T cell receptor beta chain. What it binds is not known. It was with 60 Vbeta and 13 Jbeta primers that the PCR ran. As handled by the study authors: About 10 million of 80 million or so unique TCR beta chains were shared, per a later count. Repertoires were generated with immunoSEQ multiplex PCR, while TCRdb's copy carries only in-frame clones and drops some. D and trimming come from the DNA, and the V and J calls and clone size come from that table. Found here are under 200,000 clones, around four fifths of them singletons; the top ten hold roughly 1.3%. This cohort consisted of healthy bone marrow donors. The germline V gene has CDR1 GTSNPN and CDR2 SVGIG (reference sequence). This CDR3 has 17 amino acids. The V gene end was trimmed by 0 bases and the J gene end by 3 bases; junction bases not matched to a gene: 11. This sample was included in a study of cytomegalovirus exposure and HLA in healthy donors.

Study outcomes and limitations: Presence/absence analyses supposed approximately even sequencing depth among donors. A later analysis reportedly found that, within productive TCRs, an Asian-associated ancestry cluster had fewer N-insertions than the mean observed across the roughly 700 donors.

The genes are TRBV30 and TRBJ2-3; 8 nucleotides agree with TRBD1. This clonotype was obtained from a man aged 30 to 39 in good health and CMV-seronegative. Sequencing was done on a sample of PBMCs. DNA of the CDR3: TGTGCCTGGAGTGTACCCGGGACAGGTTCTCGAACAGATACGCAGTATTTT. Translation gives CAWSVPGTGSRTDTQYF.